This TCR beta chain was captured in a study of CXCR3-negative and CXCR3-positive naive CD8 T cells. In regard to this clonotype: No antigen is known for it.

Whole-study results and caveats: CXCR3-positive naive cells carried more hydrophobic TRB CDR3s than CXCR3-negative naive cells did. Both naive subsets, CXCR3-negative and CXCR3-positive, displayed similar TRBV-TRBJ usage, unlike memory cells.

With UMI labels, 5' RACE was used to prepare the TRB cDNA libraries. From the 5' RACE reads, TCRdb lists one entry per CDR3 protein and no DNA. The listing records more than 75,000 distinct CDR3 sequences. The germline CDR1 and CDR2 sequences are MNHEY and SVGAGI. The CDR3 runs to 16 residues. The chain has TRBV6-5 and TRBJ2-2; TCRdb returns TRBD2, unconfirmable since there is no DNA. The clonotype was recovered from a human donor in good health. Some clones in this sample may be carry-over from other donors' samples. Sequences were obtained from naive CXCR3+ CD8+ T cells from blood. The subset denotes: CD45RO-CCR7+CD27+CD95- naive CD8+ T cells expressing CXCR3 (TNR3+). CDR3 loop: CASRGGSGRPTGELFF.